What follows are 17 T cell receptor beta chains derived from one specimen sequenced in a study of blood T cell repertoires in COVID-19. Generated by immunoSEQ multiplex PCR, the TCRdb table keeps only in-frame clones and is missing some. The sample lists about 310,000 clones, more than 75% occurring once. Sequenced input: peripheral blood. These receptors were taken from a man aged 50-59 years with active or convalescent COVID-19.

The chain uses TRBV5-1 and TRBJ1-2; D uncertain. The CDR3 runs 16 residues. Germline CDR1 SGHRS, CDR2 YFSETQ. The ends were cut back, 2 bases at V and 4 bases at J, with 18 bases in the middle. The CDR3 nucleotides read TGCGCCAGCAGCTTCGGGGAAGTTCCGAACGTCTATGGCTACACCTTC. Translated: CASSFGEVPNVYGYTF.

This rearrangement joins TRBV28 to TRBJ2-7; 13 bases are shared with TRBD2. From germline, CDR1 is MDHEN and CDR2 SYDVKM. This CDR3 has 16 residues. Germline trimming cut 5 bases from V and 4 bases from J; bases unmatched to any gene: 8. The CDR3 coding sequence is TGTGCCAGCAGTACCCGGACTAGCGGGAGAGGTTACGAGCAGTACTTC. This gives the protein CASSTRTSGRGYEQYF.

The chain has TRBV12-5 and TRBJ2-7; D not certain. The germline V and J ends were trimmed by 6 bases and 1 base, with 10 bases remaining between them. The CDR3 loop spans 13 amino acids. Germline V gives CDR1 LGHNT, CDR2 FRNRAP. The CDR3 DNA reads TGTGCTAGTGGAGTTGACACTTCCTACGAGCAGTACTTC. This translates into CASGVDTSYEQYF.

The CDR3 is CASSLLVASTDTQYF. CDR3 DNA sequence: TGTGCCAGCAGCTTACTAGTAGCGAGCACAGATACGCAGTATTTT. This rearrangement joins TRBV7-3 to TRBJ2-3; a weak D match, TRBD2 (5 bases). The V gene lost 2 bases and the J gene lost 0 bases, with 9 bases spanning the gap. Germline assignment: CDR1 SGHTA and CDR2 FQGTGA. This CDR3 region has 15 residues.

This clone was counted a single time. This chain uses TRBV25-1 with TRBJ1-5; D unresolved. V gave up 3 bases and J gave up 0 bases, with 9 bases separating them. This CDR3 contains 15 residues. Per germline, CDR1 MGHDK and CDR2 SYGVNS. CDR3: CASSDPRVSNQPQHF. The CDR3 DNA follows: TGTGCCAGCAGTGACCCCCGGGTTAGCAATCAGCCCCAGCATTTT. Together with reference TRBV25-1 and TRBJ1-5, the CDR3 gives the full variable domain: EADIYQTPRYLVIGTGKKITLECSQTMGHDKMYWYQQDPGMELHLIHYSYGVNSTEKGDLSSESTVSRIRTEHFPLTLESARPSHTSQYLCASSDPRVSNQPQHFGDGTRLSIL.

This clone was seen a handful of times. V and J are TRBV9 and TRBJ2-1, with 9 bases identical to TRBD1. Trimming removed 2 bases from V and 3 bases from J; junction bases left unmatched: 3. Per the germline V gene, CDR1 is SGDLS and CDR2 is YYNGEE. This CDR3 is 15 amino acids long. The CDR3 region has the DNA TGTGCCAGCAGCGTGACAGGGGGGAACTACAATGAGCAGTTCTTC. Amino acids: CASSVTGGNYNEQFF.

The count of this clone is one. This chain connects TRBV7-9 to TRBJ1-2; no clear D. The CDR3 totals 16 residues. Per the germline V gene, CDR1 is SEHNR and CDR2 is FQNEAQ (reference sequence). Trimming removed 3 bases from V and 3 bases from J, with 17 bases in between. The CDR3 spells CASSLQVGRSDYGYTF. DNA for the CDR3: TGTGCCAGCAGCTTGCAGGTGGGGAGGAGTGACTATGGCTACACCTTC.

The chain has TRBV19 and TRBJ2-6; D is ambiguous. V lost 8 bases to trimming and J lost 4 bases, with 15 bases between them. Germline V lookup: CDR1 LNHDA, CDR2 SQIVND (reference sequence). The CDR3 runs 15 residues. The CDR3 sequence is CASGLPPLGANVLTF. The CDR3 DNA is TGTGCCAGTGGGCTTCCCCCCCTCGGGGCCAACGTCCTGACTTTC.

V usage is TRBV2 and J usage is TRBJ1-4; D is ambiguous. The V end lost 8 bases, the J end lost 2 bases, and 9 bases lay between the germline ends. CDR3 length: 13 residues. The germline CDR1 and CDR2 sequences are SNHLY and FYNNEI. The CDR3 DNA reads as TGTGCCAGCCGCAGGTCCACTAATGAAAAACTGTTTTTT. Its translation: CASRRSTNEKLFF.

V is TRBV7-8 and J is TRBJ2-3; 11 bases fit TRBD2. Germline V CDR1 and CDR2: SGHVS, FQNEAQ. The length of the CDR3 is 16 residues. V was clipped by 5 bases and J by 2 bases; unmatched bases: 6. CDR3 amino acids: CASSLSGGAPTDTQYF. For the CDR3, the DNA is TGTGCCAGCAGCCTTAGCGGGGGGGCCCCCACAGATACGCAGTATTTT. The complete variable domain, with remaining parts taken from reference TRBV7-8 and TRBJ2-3, reads GAGVSQSPRYKVAKRGQDVALRCDPISGHVSLFWYQQALGQGPEFLTYFQNEAQLDKSGLPSDRFFAERPEGSVSTLKIQRTQQEDSAVYLCASSLSGGAPTDTQYFGPGTRLTVL.

The CDR3 protein is CASSLYRDSPLHF. CDR3 sequence (DNA): TGTGCCAGCAGTTTATACAGGGATTCACCCCTCCACTTT. This chain links TRBV28 with TRBJ1-6, with a possible D match to TRBD1 (6 bases). CDR1 is MDHEN, CDR2 SYDVKM, per germline. This CDR3 comprises 13 residues. Deletions cut 1 base from V and 8 bases from J, with 6 bases between.

The rearrangement uses TRBV3-1 (or the pseudogene TRBV3-2) and TRBJ2-3, with 9 bases that match TRBD2. Germline V gene data show CDR1 as LGHDT and CDR2 as YNNKEL (reference sequence). J lost 3 bases, V lost 8 bases, and 12 bases had no gene match. The CDR3 covers 16 residues. In nucleotides, the CDR3 is TGTGCCAGCCGGCCCCAGGCGGGGGGGCGGACAGATACGCAGTATTTT. Translated, it gives CASRPQAGGRTDTQYF.

This chain connects TRBV9 to TRBJ1-3; TRBD1 might be the D (5 bases). V was clipped by 1 base and J by 0 bases, with 17 bases between them. CDR3 length: 18 residues. CDR1 and CDR2 from the germline V gene are SGDLS and YYNGEE. CDR3 residues: CASSVTTDTLASGNTIYF. The CDR3 region has the DNA TGTGCCAGCAGCGTAACGACAGACACACTAGCCTCTGGAAACACCATATATTTT.

This chain connects TRBV7-2 to TRBJ1-1; D not certain. V was cut by 4 bases and J by 6 bases, with 9 bases left in between. This CDR3 region has 12 residues. Germline CDR1 SGHTA, CDR2 FQGNSA. CDR3 DNA sequence: TGTGCCAGCAGCTCCGACTCACCTGAAGCTTTCTTT. Amino acids: CASSSDSPEAFF.

This chain connects TRBV15 to TRBJ2-5; D possibly corresponds to TRBD2 (5 bases). V gave up 3 bases and J gave up 8 bases, with 13 bases separating them. Germline V CDR1 and CDR2: LNHNV, YYDKDF (reference sequence). The CDR3 length is 13 residues. CDR3 loop: CATSREDQGTQYF. In DNA, the CDR3 is TGTGCCACCAGCAGGGAGGACCAAGGAACCCAGTACTTC.

V is TRBV6-5 and J is TRBJ1-5, with 7 bases identical to TRBD1. V lost 3 bases to trimming and J lost 4 bases; unmatched junction nucleotides: 3. The CDR3 extends over 14 amino acids. The germline gives CDR1 MNHEY, CDR2 SVGAGI. Here the CDR3 reads CASSYSTGNQPQHF. The CDR3 DNA is TGTGCCAGCAGTTATTCGACAGGGAATCAGCCCCAGCATTTT.

The chain uses TRBV12-2 and TRBJ2-5; no check of the table's D call, TRBD1, against the DNA was made. TRBV12-2 is noted as a pseudogene. This CDR3 has 15 amino acids. Here the CDR3 DNA reads TGTGCAAGTCGCTTACCCCGGGACAACCAAGAGACCCAGTACTTC. Its translation is CASRLPRDNQETQYF.